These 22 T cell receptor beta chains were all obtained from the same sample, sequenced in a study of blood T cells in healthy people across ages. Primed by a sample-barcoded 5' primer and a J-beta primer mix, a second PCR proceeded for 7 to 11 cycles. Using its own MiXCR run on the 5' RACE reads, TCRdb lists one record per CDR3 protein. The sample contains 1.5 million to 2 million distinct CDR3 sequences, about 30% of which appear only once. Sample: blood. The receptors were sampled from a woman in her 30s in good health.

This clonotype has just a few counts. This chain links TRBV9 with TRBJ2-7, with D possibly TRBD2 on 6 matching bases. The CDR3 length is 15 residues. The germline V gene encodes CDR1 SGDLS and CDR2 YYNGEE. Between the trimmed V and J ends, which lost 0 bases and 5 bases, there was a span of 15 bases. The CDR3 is CASSVGPGSRDEQYF. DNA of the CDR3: TGTGCCAGCAGCGTAGGCCCCGGGAGTAGGGACGAGCAGTACTTC.

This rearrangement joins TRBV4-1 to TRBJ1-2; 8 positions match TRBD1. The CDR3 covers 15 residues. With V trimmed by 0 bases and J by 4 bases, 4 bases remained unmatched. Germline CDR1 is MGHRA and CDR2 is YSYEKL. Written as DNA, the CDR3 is TGCGCCAGCAGCCAAGAGGACAGGGAGAGCTATGGCTACACCTTC. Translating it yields CASSQEDRESYGYTF.

The CDR3 reads CASRSRGPNSPLHF. CDR3 bases: TGTGCCAGCAGAAGCAGGGGACCAAATTCACCCCTCCACTTT. The chain links TRBV6-5 to TRBJ1-6, with D possibly being TRBD1 (6 bases). V was shortened by 6 bases and J by 7 bases, with 13 bases between the two germline ends. Germline lookup yields CDR1 MNHEY and CDR2 SVGAGI. The CDR3 is 14 amino acids.

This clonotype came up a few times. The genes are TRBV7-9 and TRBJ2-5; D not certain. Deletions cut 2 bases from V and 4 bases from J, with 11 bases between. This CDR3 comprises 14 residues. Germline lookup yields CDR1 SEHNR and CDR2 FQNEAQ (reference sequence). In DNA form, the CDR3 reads TGTGCCAGCAGCTTATTAGCTTGGGCAGAGACCCAGTACTTC. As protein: CASSLLAWAETQYF.

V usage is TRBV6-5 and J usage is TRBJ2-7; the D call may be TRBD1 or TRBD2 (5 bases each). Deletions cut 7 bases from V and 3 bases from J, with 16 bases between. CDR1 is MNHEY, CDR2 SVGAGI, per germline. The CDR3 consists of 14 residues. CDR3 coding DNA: TGTGCCAGCAACGACCGGGACGCACTCTACGAGCAGTACTTC. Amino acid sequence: CASNDRDALYEQYF.

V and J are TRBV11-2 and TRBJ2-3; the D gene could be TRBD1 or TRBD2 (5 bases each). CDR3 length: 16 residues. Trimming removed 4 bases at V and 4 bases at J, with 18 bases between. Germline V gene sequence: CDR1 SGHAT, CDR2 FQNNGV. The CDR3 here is CASSSWGRTASDTQYF. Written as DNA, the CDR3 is TGTGCCAGCAGCTCATGGGGACGCACGGCCTCAGATACGCAGTATTTT. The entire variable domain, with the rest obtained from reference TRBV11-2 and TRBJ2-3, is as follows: EAGVAQSPRYKIIEKRQSVAFWCNPISGHATLYWYQQILGQGPKLLIQFQNNGVVDDSQLPKDRFSAERLKGVDSTLKIQPAKLEDSAVYLCASSSWGRTASDTQYFGPGTRLTVL.

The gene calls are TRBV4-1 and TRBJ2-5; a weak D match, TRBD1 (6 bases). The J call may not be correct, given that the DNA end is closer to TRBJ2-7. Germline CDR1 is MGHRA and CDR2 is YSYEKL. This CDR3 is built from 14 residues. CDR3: CASSQPTGSNEQYF. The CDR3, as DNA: TGCGCCAGCAGCCAGCCTACAGGGTCCAACGAGCAGTACTTC.

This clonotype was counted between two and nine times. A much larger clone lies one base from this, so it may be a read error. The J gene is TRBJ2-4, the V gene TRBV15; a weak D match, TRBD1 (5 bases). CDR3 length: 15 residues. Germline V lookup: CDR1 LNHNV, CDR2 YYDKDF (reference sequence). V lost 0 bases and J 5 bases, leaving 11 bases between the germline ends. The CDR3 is CATSREVDRENIQYF. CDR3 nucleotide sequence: TGTGCCACCAGCAGAGAGGTAGACAGAGAAAACATTCAGTACTTC.

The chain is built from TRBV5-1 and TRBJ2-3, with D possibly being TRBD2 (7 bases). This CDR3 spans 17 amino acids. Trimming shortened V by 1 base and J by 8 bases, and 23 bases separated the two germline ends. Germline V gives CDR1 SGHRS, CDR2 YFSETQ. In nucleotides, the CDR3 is TGCGCCAGCAGCTTGACTCCTGGGCTACGGGGGGCAGTTACGCAGTATTTT. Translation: CASSLTPGLRGAVTQYF.

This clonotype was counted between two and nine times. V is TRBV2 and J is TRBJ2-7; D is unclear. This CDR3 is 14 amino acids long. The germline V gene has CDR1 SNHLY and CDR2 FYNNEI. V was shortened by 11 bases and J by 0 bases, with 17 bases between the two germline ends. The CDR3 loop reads CAGTPLGTSYEQYF. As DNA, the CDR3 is TGTGCCGGCACCCCGCTAGGTACCTCCTACGAGCAGTACTTC.

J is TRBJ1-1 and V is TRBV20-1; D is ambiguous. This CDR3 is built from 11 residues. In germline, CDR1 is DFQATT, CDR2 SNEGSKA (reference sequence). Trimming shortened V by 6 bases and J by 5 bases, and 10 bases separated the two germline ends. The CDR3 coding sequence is TGCAGTGCCCGATCCCCAACTGAAGCTTTCTTT. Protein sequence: CSARSPTEAFF.

The CDR3 protein is CATSRDQEETQYF. In DNA form, the CDR3 reads TGTGCCACCAGCAGAGATCAGGAAGAGACCCAGTACTTC. V usage is TRBV15 and J usage is TRBJ2-5; no clear D. Per the germline V gene, CDR1 is LNHNV and CDR2 is YYDKDF (reference sequence). V was pared by 0 bases and J by 3 bases, with 5 bases between. This CDR3 has 13 residues.

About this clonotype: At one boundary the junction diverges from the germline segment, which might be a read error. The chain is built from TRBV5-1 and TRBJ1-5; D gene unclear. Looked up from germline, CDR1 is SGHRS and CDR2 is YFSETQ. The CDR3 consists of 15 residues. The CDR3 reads CASSLAGTVNHPQHF. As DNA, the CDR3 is TGCGCCAGCAGCTTGGCCGGCACGGTCAATCACCCCCAGCATTTT.

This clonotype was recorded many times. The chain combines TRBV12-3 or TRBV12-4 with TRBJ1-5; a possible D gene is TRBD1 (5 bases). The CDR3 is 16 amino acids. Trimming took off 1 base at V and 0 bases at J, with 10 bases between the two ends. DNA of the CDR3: TGTGCCAGCAGTTTAGGGGGGAGAGGTAGCAATCAGCCCCAGCATTTT. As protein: CASSLGGRGSNQPQHF.

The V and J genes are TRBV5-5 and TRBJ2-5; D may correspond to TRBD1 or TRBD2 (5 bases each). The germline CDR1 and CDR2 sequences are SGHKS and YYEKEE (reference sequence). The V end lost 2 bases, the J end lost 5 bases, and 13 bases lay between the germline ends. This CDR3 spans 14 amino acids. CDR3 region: CASSFPGRLETQYF. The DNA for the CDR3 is TGTGCCAGCAGCTTTCCGGGACGCTTGGAGACCCAGTACTTC.

The CDR3 DNA sequence: TGTGCCAGCAGCCAAGAGGGTGGCGGGGCCCACAATGAGCAGTTCTTC. Amino acid sequence: CASSQEGGGAHNEQFF. The genes are TRBV4-2 and TRBJ2-1, with a tentative D call TRBD2 (6 bases). The V end was cut by 0 bases, the J end by 5 bases, with 14 bases between. This CDR3 comprises 16 residues. From germline, CDR1 is LGHNA and CDR2 YNFKEQ.

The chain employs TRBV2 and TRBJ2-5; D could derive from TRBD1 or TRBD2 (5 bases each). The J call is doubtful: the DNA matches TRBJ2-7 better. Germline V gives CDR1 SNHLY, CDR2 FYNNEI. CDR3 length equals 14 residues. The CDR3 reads CASTKFGTPGEQYF. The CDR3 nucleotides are TGTGCCAGTACAAAATTTGGGACGCCCGGCGAGCAGTACTTC.

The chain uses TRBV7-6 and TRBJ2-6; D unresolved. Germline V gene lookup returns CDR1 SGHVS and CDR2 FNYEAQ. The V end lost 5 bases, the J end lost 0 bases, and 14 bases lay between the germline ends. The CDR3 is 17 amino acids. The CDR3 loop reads CASSVQDPNSGANVLTF. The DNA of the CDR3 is TGTGCCAGCAGCGTGCAGGACCCAAACTCTGGGGCCAACGTCCTGACTTTC.

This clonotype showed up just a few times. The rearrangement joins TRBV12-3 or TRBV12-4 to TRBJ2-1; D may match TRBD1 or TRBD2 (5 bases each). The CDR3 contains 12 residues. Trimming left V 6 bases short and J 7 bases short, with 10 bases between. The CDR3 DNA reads TGTGCCAGCAGGGGGGAGTTTAATGAGCAGTTCTTC. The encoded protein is CASRGEFNEQFF.

CDR3 bases: TGTGCCAGCAGTGGTCAGGGGGCTGGAAATTCACCCCTCCACTTT. This sequence encodes CASSGQGAGNSPLHF. The V gene is TRBV12-3 or TRBV12-4, the J gene TRBJ1-6, with 8 bases fitting TRBD1. After removal of 5 bases from V and 7 bases from J, the junction contained 7 bases not matched to a gene. This CDR3 spans 15 amino acids.

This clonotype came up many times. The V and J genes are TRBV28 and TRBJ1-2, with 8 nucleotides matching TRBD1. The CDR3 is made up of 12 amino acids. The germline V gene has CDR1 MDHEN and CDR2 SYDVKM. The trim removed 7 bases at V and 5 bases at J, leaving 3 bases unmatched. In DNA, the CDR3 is TGTGCCAGCAAAAACAGGGGGTATGGCTACACCTTC. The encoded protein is CASKNRGYGYTF.

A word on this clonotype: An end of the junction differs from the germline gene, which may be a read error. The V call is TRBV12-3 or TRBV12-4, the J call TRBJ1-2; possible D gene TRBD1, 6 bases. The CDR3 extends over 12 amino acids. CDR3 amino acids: CACSLTGAGYTF. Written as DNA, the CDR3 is TGTGCCTGCAGTTTGACAGGTGCCGGCTACACCTTC.